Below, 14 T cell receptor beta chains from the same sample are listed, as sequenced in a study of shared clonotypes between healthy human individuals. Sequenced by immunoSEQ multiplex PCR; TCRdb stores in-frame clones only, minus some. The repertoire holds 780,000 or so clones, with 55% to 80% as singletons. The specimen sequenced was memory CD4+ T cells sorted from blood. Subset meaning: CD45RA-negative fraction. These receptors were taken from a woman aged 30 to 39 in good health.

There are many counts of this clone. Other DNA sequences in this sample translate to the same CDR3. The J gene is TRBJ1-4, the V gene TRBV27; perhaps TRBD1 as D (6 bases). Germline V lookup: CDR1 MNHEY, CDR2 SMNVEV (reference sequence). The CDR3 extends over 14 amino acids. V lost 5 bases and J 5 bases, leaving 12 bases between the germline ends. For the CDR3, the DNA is TGTGCCAGCAGTAGGGGCCAGGGGAATGAAAAACTGTTTTTT. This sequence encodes CASSRGQGNEKLFF. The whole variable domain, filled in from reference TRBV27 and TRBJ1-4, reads EAQVTQNPRYLITVTGKKLTVTCSQNMNHEYMSWYRQDPGLGLRQIYYSMNVEVTDKGDVPEGYKVSRKEKRNFPLILESPSPNQTSLYFCASSRGQGNEKLFFGSGTQLSVL.

CDR3 sequence (DNA): TGTGCCAGCCGATCAGGAGCGAGACAGGGACCCGGGGTTAACACCGGGGAGCTGTTTTTT. It yields the protein CASRSGARQGPGVNTGELFF. This chain links TRBV9 with TRBJ2-2, with TRBD1 matching 7 bases. This CDR3 spans 20 amino acids. V trimming: 7 bases; J trimming: 2 bases; junction bases outside the gene matches: 23. Per germline, CDR1 SGDLS and CDR2 YYNGEE.

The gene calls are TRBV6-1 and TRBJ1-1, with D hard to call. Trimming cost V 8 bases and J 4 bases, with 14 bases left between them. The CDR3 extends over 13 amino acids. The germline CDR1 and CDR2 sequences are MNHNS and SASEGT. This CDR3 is CASEFTFGTEAFF. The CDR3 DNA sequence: TGTGCCAGCGAATTCACGTTCGGCACTGAAGCTTTCTTT.

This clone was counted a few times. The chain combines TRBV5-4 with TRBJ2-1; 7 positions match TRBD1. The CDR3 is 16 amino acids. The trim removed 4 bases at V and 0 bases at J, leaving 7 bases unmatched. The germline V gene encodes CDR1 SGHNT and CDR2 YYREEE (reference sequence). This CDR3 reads CASSPGQDSSYNEQFF. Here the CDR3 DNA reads TGTGCCAGCAGCCCCGGACAGGACAGCTCCTACAATGAGCAGTTCTTC.

The CDR3 sequence: CASSVGKGQGFPTNEKLFF. DNA for the CDR3: TGTGCCAGCAGCGTAGGGAAAGGACAGGGGTTTCCGACTAATGAAAAACTGTTTTTT. The chain couples TRBV9 to TRBJ1-4; 9 nucleotides agree with TRBD1. V lost 0 bases to trimming and J lost 2 bases; unmatched junction nucleotides: 11. CDR1 and CDR2 from the germline V gene are SGDLS and YYNGEE. The CDR3 contains 19 residues. Combining the CDR3 with reference TRBV9 and TRBJ1-4 gives the whole variable domain DSGVTQTPKHLITATGQRVTLRCSPRSGDLSVYWYQQSLDQGLQFLIQYYNGEERAKGNILERFSAQQFPDLHSELNLSSLELGDSALYFCASSVGKGQGFPTNEKLFFGSGTQLSVL.

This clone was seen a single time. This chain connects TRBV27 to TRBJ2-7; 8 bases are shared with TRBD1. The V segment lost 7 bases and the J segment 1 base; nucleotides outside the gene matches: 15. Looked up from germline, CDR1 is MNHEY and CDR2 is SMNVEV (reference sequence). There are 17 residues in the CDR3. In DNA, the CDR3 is TGTGCCAGCACCCCGTTTTGGGACAGGCGACCGTCCTACGAGCAGTACTTC. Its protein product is CASTPFWDRRPSYEQYF.

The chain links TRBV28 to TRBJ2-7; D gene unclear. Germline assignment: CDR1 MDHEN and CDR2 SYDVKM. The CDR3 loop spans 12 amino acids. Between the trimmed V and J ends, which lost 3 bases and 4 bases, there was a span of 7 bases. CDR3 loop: CASSFTYYEQYF. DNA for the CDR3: TGTGCCAGCAGTTTCACTTATTACGAGCAGTACTTC.

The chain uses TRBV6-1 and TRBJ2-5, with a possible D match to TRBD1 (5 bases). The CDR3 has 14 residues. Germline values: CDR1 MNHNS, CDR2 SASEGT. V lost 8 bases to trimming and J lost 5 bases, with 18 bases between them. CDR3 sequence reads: CASGTGSRRETQYF. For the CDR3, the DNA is TGTGCCAGCGGAACAGGTTCCCGGCGGGAGACCCAGTACTTC.

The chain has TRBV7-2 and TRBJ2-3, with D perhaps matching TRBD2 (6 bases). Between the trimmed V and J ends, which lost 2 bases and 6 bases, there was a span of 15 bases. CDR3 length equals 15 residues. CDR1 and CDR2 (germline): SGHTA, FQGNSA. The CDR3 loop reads CASSLLGIAEDTQYF. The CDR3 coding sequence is TGTGCCAGCAGCTTATTGGGGATAGCGGAGGATACGCAGTATTTT.

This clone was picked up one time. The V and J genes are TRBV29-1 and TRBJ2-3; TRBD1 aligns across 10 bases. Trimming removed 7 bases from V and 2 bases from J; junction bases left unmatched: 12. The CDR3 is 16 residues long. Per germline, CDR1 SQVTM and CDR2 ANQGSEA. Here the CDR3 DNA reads TGCAGCGCAACGCCCCCGGGACAGGGGACCACAGATACGCAGTATTTT. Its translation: CSATPPGQGTTDTQYF.

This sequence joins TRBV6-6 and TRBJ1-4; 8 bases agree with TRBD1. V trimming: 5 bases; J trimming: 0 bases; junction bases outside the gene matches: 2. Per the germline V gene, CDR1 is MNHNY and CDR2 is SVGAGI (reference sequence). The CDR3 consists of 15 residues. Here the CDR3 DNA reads TGTGCCAGCAGTGGACAGGGATCAACTAATGAAAAACTGTTTTTT. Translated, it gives CASSGQGSTNEKLFF.

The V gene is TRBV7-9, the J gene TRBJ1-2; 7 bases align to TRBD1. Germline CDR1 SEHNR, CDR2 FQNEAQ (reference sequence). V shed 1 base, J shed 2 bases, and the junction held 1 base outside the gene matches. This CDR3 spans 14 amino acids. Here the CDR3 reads CASSLDRGNYGYTF. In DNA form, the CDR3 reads TGTGCCAGCAGCTTAGACAGGGGAAACTATGGCTACACCTTC. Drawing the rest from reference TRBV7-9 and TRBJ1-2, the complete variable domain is DTGVSQNPRHKITKRGQNVTFRCDPISEHNRLYWYRQTLGQGPEFLTYFQNEAQLEKSRLLSDRFSAERPKGSFSTLEIQRTEQGDSAMYLCASSLDRGNYGYTFGSGTRLTVV.

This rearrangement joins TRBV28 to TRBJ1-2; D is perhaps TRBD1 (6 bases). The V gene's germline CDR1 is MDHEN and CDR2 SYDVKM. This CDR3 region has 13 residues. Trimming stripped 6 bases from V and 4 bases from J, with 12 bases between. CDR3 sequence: CASSLRDTYGYTF. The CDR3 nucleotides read TGTGCCAGCAGCCTCCGGGACACCTATGGCTACACCTTC.

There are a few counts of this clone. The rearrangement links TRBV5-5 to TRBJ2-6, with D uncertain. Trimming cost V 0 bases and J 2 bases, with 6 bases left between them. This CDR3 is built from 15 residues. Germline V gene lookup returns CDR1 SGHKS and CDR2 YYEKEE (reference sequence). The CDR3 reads CASSLGNTGANVLTF. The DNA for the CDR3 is TGTGCCAGCAGCTTGGGGAATACTGGGGCCAACGTCCTGACTTTC.